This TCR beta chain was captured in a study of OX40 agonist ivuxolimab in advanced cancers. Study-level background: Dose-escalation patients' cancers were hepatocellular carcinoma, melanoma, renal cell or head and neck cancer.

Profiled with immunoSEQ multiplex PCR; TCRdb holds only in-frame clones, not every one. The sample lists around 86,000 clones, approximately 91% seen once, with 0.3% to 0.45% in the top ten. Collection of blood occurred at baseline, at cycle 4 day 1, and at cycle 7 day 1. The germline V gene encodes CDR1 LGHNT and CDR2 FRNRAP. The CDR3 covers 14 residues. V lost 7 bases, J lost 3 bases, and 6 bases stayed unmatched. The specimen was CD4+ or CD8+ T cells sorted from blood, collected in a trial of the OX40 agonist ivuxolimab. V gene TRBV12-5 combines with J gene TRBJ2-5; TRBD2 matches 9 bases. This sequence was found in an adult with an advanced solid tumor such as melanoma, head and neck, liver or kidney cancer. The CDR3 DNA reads TGTGCTAGTGCCTTACAGCGGGGGGAAGAGACCCAGTACTTC. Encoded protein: CASALQRGEETQYF.